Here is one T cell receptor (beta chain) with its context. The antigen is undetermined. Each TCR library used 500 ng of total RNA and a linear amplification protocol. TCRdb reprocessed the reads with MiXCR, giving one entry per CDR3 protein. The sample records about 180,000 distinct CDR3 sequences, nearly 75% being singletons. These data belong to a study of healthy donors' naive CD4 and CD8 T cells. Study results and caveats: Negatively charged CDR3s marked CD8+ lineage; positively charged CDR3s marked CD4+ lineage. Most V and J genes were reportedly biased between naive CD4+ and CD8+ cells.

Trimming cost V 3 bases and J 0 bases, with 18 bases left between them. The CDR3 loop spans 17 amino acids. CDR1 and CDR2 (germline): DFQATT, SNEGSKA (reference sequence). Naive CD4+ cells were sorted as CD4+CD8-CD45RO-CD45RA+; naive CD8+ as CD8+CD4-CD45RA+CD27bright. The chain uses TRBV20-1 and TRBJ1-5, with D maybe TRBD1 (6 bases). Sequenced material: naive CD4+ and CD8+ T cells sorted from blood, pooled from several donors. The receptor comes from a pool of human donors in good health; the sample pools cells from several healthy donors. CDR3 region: CSARNHRDKYSNQPQHF. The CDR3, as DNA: TGCAGTGCTAGGAATCACCGGGACAAGTATAGCAATCAGCCCCAGCATTTT.